The entry below describes one T cell receptor beta chain. The antigen remains unidentified. Exclusion applied to patients with autoimmune disease history or systemic immunosuppression. The data were obtained in a study of OX40 agonist ivuxolimab in advanced cancers. For the study at large: Patients enrolled in dose escalation were diagnosed with hepatocellular carcinoma, melanoma, renal cell or head and neck cancer.

Per the germline V gene, CDR1 is SGHNT and CDR2 is YYREEE (reference sequence). The CDR3 sequence is 15 residues long. Trimming at V came to 4 bases and at J to 4 bases, leaving 5 bases not matched to a gene. Whole-study results and caveats: Near-lowest levels of clonal expansion characterized partial responders at 0.1-3.0 mg/kg.

Produced via immunoSEQ multiplex PCR; TCRdb's table is partial and in-frame only. Of approximately 31,000 clones listed, about 80% are singletons. The chain uses TRBV5-4 and TRBJ1-6, with 7 bases lining up with TRBD1. This receptor was obtained from an adult with an advanced solid tumor such as melanoma, head and neck, liver or kidney cancer. The sample here was CD4+ or CD8+ T cells sorted from blood, taken in a trial of the OX40 agonist ivuxolimab. CDR3 DNA sequence: TGTGCCAGCAGCCGTGGGACAGCATATAATTCACCCCTCCACTTT. Encoded protein: CASSRGTAYNSPLHF.